This TCR beta chain was documented in a study of TIL therapy for anti-PD-1-resistant metastatic lung cancer. Study background: Tumor harvest preceded PD-1/PD-L1 blockade, followed by nivolumab treatment. Patients had a median age of around 56 years (range about 35-80). Study observations and caveats: Patients were highly selected, enriched for treatment-naive, never-smoker and oncogene-addicted cases.

Germline V gene data show CDR1 as SGHVS and CDR2 as FQNEAQ. The CDR3 runs to 17 residues. V was clipped by 4 bases and J by 6 bases, with 22 bases between them. This sample's time point: pre-treatment sample, taken before nivolumab and TIL therapy. Note on this clone: Its antigen remains unknown.

Sequencing used immunoSEQ v3. TCRdb's copy holds only in-frame clones and misses some; the assay was immunoSEQ multiplex PCR. The sample lists 25,000 to 35,000 clones; about 70% were seen once. The clonotype comes from a woman between 30 and 79 years old with non-small cell lung cancer. The rearrangement joins TRBV7-8 to TRBJ2-1; D may correspond to TRBD1 or TRBD2 (5 bases each). The sequencing here drew on blood, taken at baseline. The CDR3 region is CASSSPPGRGSVNEQFF. The CDR3 DNA reads TGTGCCAGCAGCTCCCCCCCGGGAAGGGGTTCAGTCAATGAGCAGTTCTTC.